The rows below give T cell receptor beta chains drawn from one sample of a study of blood T cell repertoires in COVID-19. Clones were read by immunoSEQ multiplex PCR, and TCRdb kept only the in-frame ones, dropping some. The sample has a few hundred thousand clones; roughly 84% are singletons. The sample consisted of PBMCs or T cells enriched from blood (not recorded which). Source of these receptors: a woman in her forties or fifties who had been exposed to COVID-19. Each CDR3 is given with its conserved first and last residue. Fields, in order: J gene, clone size, D gene, CDR3 length, V gene, CDR3 protein, CDR3 DNA. D genes are given only for firm matches. Size is stated for part of the rows, as once, few or many counts, or as a class when the clone is expanded.

TRBJ1-4	.	.	14	TRBV5-1	CASSLRGTNEKLFF	TGCGCCAGCAGCTTGCGGGGAACTAATGAAAAACTGTTTTTT
TRBJ2-5	.	.	14	TRBV21-1	CASSRARPVETQYF	TGTGCCAGCAGCCGAGCCCGCCCCGTCGAGACCCAGTACTTC
TRBJ1-3	.	.	13	TRBV29-1	CSVTLNSGNTIYF	TGCAGCGTTACCCTAAACAGCGGAAACACCATATATTTT
TRBJ1-5	.	TRBD1	16	TRBV19	CASSRGRARGNQPQHF	TGTGCCAGTAGTCGAGGTAGGGCCAGGGGGAATCAGCCCCAGCATTTT
TRBJ2-2	.	.	13	TRBV10-3	CAIARPNTGELFF	TGTGCCATCGCTAGACCGAACACCGGGGAGCTGTTTTTT
TRBJ2-7	once	.	19	TRBV20-1	CSASASRAGLRSMGYEQYF	TGCAGTGCCAGTGCAAGTCGGGCGGGGCTCCGATCCATGGGCTACGAGCAGTACTTC
TRBJ2-7	.	.	13	TRBV7-9	CASSLDSPYEQYF	TGTGCCAGCAGCTTGGACAGTCCCTACGAGCAGTACTTC
TRBJ2-3	.	TRBD2	16	TRBV9	CASSVVPTSGTDTQYF	TGTGCCAGCAGCGTAGTTCCCACTAGCGGGACAGATACGCAGTATTTT
TRBJ1-2	.	.	14	TRBV5-1	CASSSGGGIYGYTF	TGCGCCAGCAGCTCGGGAGGGGGGATCTATGGCTACACCTTC
TRBJ2-7	.	TRBD1	13	TRBV10-3	CAITMTGGNEQYF	TGTGCCATCACCATGACAGGGGGCAACGAGCAGTACTTC
TRBJ2-3	.	TRBD2	16	TRBV30	CAWSPGSAGGADTQYF	TGTGCCTGGAGTCCGGGCTCGGCGGGGGGTGCAGATACGCAGTATTTT
TRBJ1-1	.	.	17	TRBV7-9	CASSLSPSRGYGTEAFF	TGTGCCAGCAGCTTAAGTCCGTCCAGGGGCTATGGGACTGAAGCTTTCTTT
TRBJ2-7	.	.	15	TRBV27	CASSPWGDSHYEQYF	TGTGCCAGCTCACCCTGGGGGGACAGCCACTACGAGCAGTACTTC
TRBJ1-2	.	TRBD1	14	TRBV3-1/TRBV3-2	CASSLGTAAYGYTF	TGTGCCAGCAGCCTCGGGACAGCCGCATATGGCTACACCTTC
TRBJ2-3	.	TRBD2	17	TRBV3-1/TRBV3-2	CASSGQKPGLATDTQYF	TGTGCCAGCAGTGGACAAAAACCGGGACTAGCCACAGATACGCAGTATTTT
TRBJ1-2	once	TRBD1	14	TRBV7-2	CASTLRGDRGGYTF	TGTGCCAGCACCTTAAGGGGGGACAGGGGTGGCTACACCTTC
TRBJ2-7	.	.	13	TRBV4-3	CASSQSPSYEQYF	TGCGCCAGCAGCCAAAGCCCTTCCTACGAGCAGTACTTC
TRBJ2-1	.	TRBD1	16	TRBV5-1	CASSPDRANFNNEQFF	TGCGCCAGCAGCCCGGACAGGGCTAACTTCAATAATGAGCAGTTCTTC
TRBJ1-1	few	TRBD1	12	TRBV29-1	CSVEGGQLEAFF	TGCAGCGTTGAAGGGGGACAGCTTGAAGCTTTCTTT
TRBJ1-1	.	.	14	TRBV12-5	CASGLDPRNTEAFF	TGTGCTAGTGGTTTGGACCCGCGGAACACTGAAGCTTTCTTT
TRBJ2-5	.	.	15	TRBV5-1	CASSLLGHSQETQYF	TGCGCCAGCAGCTTGTTGGGACATTCGCAAGAGACCCAGTACTTC
TRBJ2-7	once	.	13	TRBV3-1/TRBV3-2	CASSRRGGYEQYF	TGTGCCAGCAGCCGGAGGGGGGGATACGAGCAGTACTTC
TRBJ2-7	.	.	14	TRBV5-5	CASSTGAGYYEQYF	TGTGCCAGCAGCACCGGGGCGGGGTACTACGAGCAGTACTTC
TRBJ2-5	.	TRBD2	15	TRBV5-5	CASSLAFGGAETQYF	TGTGCCAGCAGCTTGGCCTTCGGGGGGGCAGAGACCCAGTACTTC
TRBJ2-1	.	TRBD1	16	TRBV27	CASVEIDRGRYNEQFF	TGTGCCAGCGTCGAAATAGACAGGGGAAGGTACAATGAGCAGTTCTTC
TRBJ1-3	.	.	11	TRBV9	CARQSGNTIYF	TGTGCCCGTCAGTCTGGAAACACCATATATTTT
TRBJ2-5	.	.	13	TRBV30	CAWTAGVRETQYF	TGTGCCTGGACTGCAGGGGTGAGAGAGACCCAGTACTTC
TRBJ2-6	once	TRBD1	16	TRBV10-3	CAISRGQGAGANVLTF	TGTGCCATCAGTCGGGGACAGGGGGCTGGGGCCAACGTCCTGACTTTC
TRBJ2-1	.	.	15	TRBV2	CASRGDPGAPGEQFF	TGTGCCAGCAGAGGGGACCCAGGGGCCCCCGGAGAGCAGTTCTTC
TRBJ1-6	.	.	12	TRBV6-6	CASSLPNSPLHF	TGTGCCAGCAGCCTCCCTAATTCACCCCTCCACTTT
TRBJ1-2	.	.	13	TRBV6-1	CASSEIAPSGYTF	TGTGCCAGCAGTGAAATCGCGCCAAGTGGCTACACCTTC
TRBJ2-2	.	TRBD2	16	TRBV5-1	CASSRGLAGEVGELFF	TGCGCCAGCAGTCGGGGATTAGCGGGGGAAGTCGGGGAGCTGTTTTTT
TRBJ2-5	.	TRBD1	13	TRBV19	CATSRDSQETQYF	TGTGCCACCTCCCGGGACAGCCAAGAGACCCAGTACTTC
TRBJ2-1	.	.	13	TRBV10-3	CAINQGTTNEQFF	TGTGCCATCAACCAGGGGACGACAAATGAGCAGTTCTTC
TRBJ1-4	.	.	12	TRBV9	CASGFDTEKLFF	TGTGCCAGCGGTTTTGACACTGAAAAACTGTTTTTT
TRBJ2-1	.	TRBD1	12	TRBV19	CASGTGGNEQFF	TGTGCCAGCGGGACAGGGGGCAATGAGCAGTTCTTC
TRBJ2-2	.	.	15	TRBV11-1	CASSSRGSYTGELFF	TGTGCCAGCAGCTCCCGCGGATCCTACACCGGGGAGCTGTTTTTT
TRBJ2-1	.	.	15	TRBV19	CASSVASRGGNEQFF	TGTGCCAGTAGTGTGGCCAGTAGGGGGGGGAATGAGCAGTTCTTC
TRBJ2-7	.	TRBD1	16	TRBV7-9	CASSLGVLGTDYEQYF	TGTGCCAGCAGCTTAGGCGTTCTCGGGACAGACTACGAGCAGTACTTC
TRBJ2-1	.	.	17	TRBV4-3	CASSQDPGLRSYNEQFF	TGCGCCAGCAGCCAAGATCCCGGACTCAGATCCTACAATGAGCAGTTCTTC
TRBJ1-2	.	TRBD1	14	TRBV9	CASSPPGQHYGYTF	TGTGCCAGCAGCCCGCCGGGACAGCACTATGGCTACACCTTC
TRBJ2-3	.	.	14	TRBV5-1	CASRGGASTDTQYF	TGCGCCAGCAGAGGGGGGGCGAGCACAGATACGCAGTATTTT
TRBJ1-6	.	TRBD1	15	TRBV2	CASRGQGLDNSPLHF	TGTGCCAGCAGGGGACAGGGTCTAGATAATTCACCCCTCCACTTT
TRBJ1-4	.	.	11	TRBV7-8	CASSPREKLFF	TGTGCCAGCAGCCCCCGGGAAAAACTGTTTTTT
TRBJ2-3	once	TRBD2	17	TRBV9	CASSVGLAGSSTDTQYF	TGTGCCAGCAGCGTAGGTCTAGCGGGGTCTAGCACAGATACGCAGTATTTT